This T cell receptor beta chain derives from a study of early T cells in non-severe SARS-CoV-2 infection. On the study more broadly: Sequenced bulk RNA came from whole blood that was unsorted, and chains were unpaired.

Individual cDNA molecules carried attached unique molecular identifiers. TCRdb reanalysed the 5' RACE reads using MiXCR and keeps one entry per CDR3 protein. The repertoire has about 110,000 distinct CDR3 sequences, around 10% of them found once; the top ten carry around 3%. V gave up 8 bases and J gave up 1 base; unmatched junction bases: 4. CDR3 length: 14 residues. The germline V gene encodes CDR1 MDHEN and CDR2 SYDVKM. The chain carries TRBV28 and TRBJ2-3; TRBD2 matches at 9 bases. The material sequenced was whole blood. The TCR comes from an adult who was a healthcare worker with PCR-confirmed SARS-CoV-2 infection or an uninfected control (not recorded which). CDR3: CASDKRGGTDTQYF. The CDR3 DNA is TGTGCCAGCGATAAGCGGGGGGGCACAGATACGCAGTATTTT.